Listed below are T cell receptor beta chains from one sample, sequenced in a study of cytomegalovirus exposure and HLA in healthy donors. Here immunoSEQ multiplex PCR was the method, and the copy in TCRdb shows in-frame clones only, minus some. Its table records 200,000 to 250,000 clones. Sequencing was carried out using PBMCs. These receptors were taken from a girl aged 2 to 10 in good health and CMV-seropositive. Each CDR3 is given with its conserved first and last residue. Each record gives: CDR3 protein, CDR3 DNA, V gene, J gene, D gene. A D gene is named only where the DNA matches it firmly.

CASSILPTGDWLNTEAFF	TGTGCCAGTAGTATCCTCCCGACAGGGGATTGGTTGAACACTGAAGCTTTCTTT	TRBV19	TRBJ1-1	TRBD1
CASSLVGGYTEAFF	TGTGCCAGCAGCTTAGTTGGGGGGTACACTGAAGCTTTCTTT	TRBV7-2	TRBJ1-1	-
CASSDNRDYGRNEQFF	TGTGCCAGTAGTGACAACCGGGACTATGGGCGCAATGAGCAGTTCTTC	TRBV19	TRBJ2-1	TRBD2
CASSRQGPSYEQYF	TGTGCCAGCAGTCGACAGGGTCCCTCCTACGAGCAGTACTTC	TRBV6-5	TRBJ2-7	TRBD1
CASRRLYRGQTEAFF	TGTGCCAGCAGGCGACTATACAGGGGGCAGACTGAAGCTTTCTTT	TRBV28	TRBJ1-1	TRBD1
CASSLGEREGEQFF	TGTGCCAGCAGCTTAGGGGAGCGGGAAGGGGAGCAGTTCTTC	TRBV11-3	TRBJ2-1	TRBD2
CASSARISSTDTQYF	TGTGCCAGCAGTGCCAGGATCTCCAGCACAGATACGCAGTATTTT	TRBV28	TRBJ2-3	-
CASRNSRYF	TGTGCCAGCAGGAACAGTCGGTACTTC	TRBV27	TRBJ2-5	-
CSAGGQQPQHF	TGCAGTGCGGGAGGGCAGCAGCCCCAGCATTTT	TRBV20-1	TRBJ1-5	-
CASSNLGQGNTEAFF	TGTGCCAGCAGTAATTTGGGACAGGGTAACACTGAAGCTTTCTTT	TRBV27	TRBJ1-1	TRBD1
CASSQYRGQDYGYTF	TGTGCCAGCAGTCAATACAGGGGGCAAGACTATGGCTACACCTTC	TRBV28	TRBJ1-2	TRBD1
CASSGRVGHYEQYF	TGTGCCAGCAGTGGCAGGGTTGGACACTACGAGCAGTACTTC	TRBV2	TRBJ2-7	-
CASSLWAGVVYEQYF	TGTGCCAGCAGCTTATGGGCGGGAGTGGTTTACGAGCAGTACTTC	TRBV7-2	TRBJ2-7	TRBD2
CASSIVGLTGDINKNIQYF	TGTGCCAGTAGTATAGTGGGTCTAACAGGGGATATAAACAAAAACATTCAGTACTTC	TRBV19	TRBJ2-4	TRBD1
CASSLVAGGRSSTDTQYF	TGCGCCAGCAGCTTGGTAGCGGGAGGACGGTCCAGCACAGATACGCAGTATTTT	TRBV5-1	TRBJ2-3	TRBD2
CASSQGPERNTEAFF	TGCGCCAGCAGCCAAGGCCCGGAGAGGAACACTGAAGCTTTCTTT	TRBV4-1	TRBJ1-1	-
CASSLGTSGTWGETQYF	TGTGCCAGCAGCCTAGGGACTAGCGGAACCTGGGGAGAGACCCAGTACTTC	TRBV5-6	TRBJ2-5	TRBD2
CASSRGLAGGSYEQYF	TGCGCCAGCAGCCGGGGACTAGCGGGCGGATCCTACGAGCAGTACTTC	TRBV4-1	TRBJ2-7	TRBD2
CASSLRLRLADTGELFF	TGTGCCAGCAGTTTACGGCTTAGGCTAGCGGACACCGGGGAGCTGTTTTTT	TRBV27	TRBJ2-2	TRBD2
CASSSSRDRGTGELFF	TGTGCCAGCAGTTCCAGCCGGGACAGGGGCACCGGGGAGCTGTTTTTT	TRBV7-9	TRBJ2-2	TRBD1
CASTTGRNTEAFF	TGCGCCAGCACTACAGGCAGGAACACTGAAGCTTTCTTT	TRBV5-1	TRBJ1-1	-
CASSQDRGALINQPQHF	TGTGCCAGCAGCCAAGATCGGGGGGCCCTTATTAATCAGCCCCAGCATTTT	TRBV4-2	TRBJ1-5	-